This TCR beta chain originates from a study of response to subunit inactivated influenza vaccine. The CDR3 runs 16 residues. In germline, CDR1 is SGHRS, CDR2 YFSETQ. Trimming removed 2 bases from V and 8 bases from J; junction bases left unmatched: 5. TCRdb ran MiXCR on the RT-PCR reads and lists one entry per CDR3 protein. The repertoire holds a few hundred thousand distinct CDR3 sequences, with roughly 15% as singletons. In its sample, this clonotype was seen a few times. The sequence came from a man aged 50 to 59 who received an inactivated influenza vaccine. The chain recombines TRBV5-1 with TRBJ2-1, with 15 bases aligning to TRBD2. The specimen was PBMCs from blood, collected approximately 12 days after vaccination. CDR3 protein: CASSFGGLAGGHEQFF. The CDR3 DNA reads TGCGCCAGCAGCTTCGGGGGACTAGCGGGAGGTCATGAGCAGTTCTTC.